This T cell receptor (beta chain) was sequenced in a study of cytomegalovirus exposure and HLA in healthy donors. The study sampled nominally healthy donors, though unrecorded immune exposures were likely. CDR3 size: 16 residues. Germline lookup yields CDR1 MNHNY and CDR2 SVGAGI (reference sequence). Trimming at V came to 6 bases and at J to 3 bases, leaving 4 bases not matched to a gene. Findings of the study overall: Evidence from a later analysis indicated that most CMV-associated TCR beta chains looked HLA-restricted. In a later analysis, a missense DCLRE1C variant was linked to TCR beta V- and J-gene trimming. TCR beta chains numbering more than 150 were designated cytomegalovirus-associated.

The PCR had 60 Vbeta and 13 Jbeta primers. Sequenced by immunoSEQ multiplex PCR; TCRdb stores in-frame clones only, minus some. This table holds 100,000 to 150,000 clones, roughly 80% found once. As to this clone: Its antigen is not identified.

The chain combines TRBV6-6 with TRBJ2-6; the match to TRBD1 covers 11 bases. The clonotype was recovered from a man aged 25-40 years in good health and CMV-seronegative. Input material: PBMCs. CDR3 coding DNA: TGTGCCAGCAGGATGGGACAGGGGGTTGGGGCCAACGTCCTGACTTTC. Protein product: CASRMGQGVGANVLTF.